This TCR beta chain was captured by sequencing in a study of blood T cells in healthy people across ages. Collection of ten milliliters of peripheral blood was performed for each donor. Alongside a J-beta primer mix, a sample-barcoded 5' primer served in a second PCR lasting about 7 to 12 cycles. TCRdb processed the 5' RACE reads anew with MiXCR; each CDR3 protein has one entry. The sample records more than 1,400,000 distinct CDR3 sequences, roughly 45% being singletons. V lost 1 base to trimming and J lost 3 bases, with 13 bases between them. Germline loops: CDR1 SQVTM, CDR2 ANQGSEA. The CDR3 spans 15 residues.

The genes are TRBV29-1 and TRBJ2-1; D unclear. Sequenced material: blood. This clonotype originated in a woman under 30 in good health. Here the CDR3 reads CSVEGSIRYYNEQFF. Written as DNA, the CDR3 is TGCAGCGTTGAAGGGTCCATCCGCTACTACAATGAGCAGTTCTTC.